This entry lists 12 T cell receptor beta chains sequenced from one sample in a study of blood T cell repertoires in COVID-19. Produced via immunoSEQ multiplex PCR; TCRdb's table is partial and in-frame only. The table has 45,000 to 55,000 clones, 80% to 90% seen once; the top ten hold about 3.5%. The source material was peripheral blood. The source of these receptors is a human donor in a cohort sampled during active COVID-19.

V and J are TRBV5-1 and TRBJ1-2; 7 positions agree with TRBD1. Germline V gene data show CDR1 as SGHRS and CDR2 as YFSETQ. The CDR3 spans 14 residues. V lost 3 bases to trimming and J lost 3 bases; unmatched junction nucleotides: 5. The CDR3 DNA reads TGCGCCAGCAGCTCGCAACAGGGGTACTATGGCTACACCTTC. Protein: CASSSQQGYYGYTF.

The chain employs TRBV3-1 (or the pseudogene TRBV3-2) and TRBJ2-1; 10 bases are shared with TRBD2. V shed 0 bases, J shed 8 bases, and the junction held 7 bases outside the gene matches. The CDR3 has 16 amino acids. Germline lookup yields CDR1 LGHDT and CDR2 YNNKEL (reference sequence). DNA of the CDR3: TGTGCCAGCAGCCAAGATCTGGCTAGCGGGAGCTATGAGCAGTTCTTC. This sequence encodes CASSQDLASGSYEQFF.

This chain uses TRBV6-4 with TRBJ2-7, with TRBD2 matching over 8 bases. The ends lost 0 bases at V and 6 bases at J; junction bases unmatched: 19. Germline CDR1 MRHNA, CDR2 SNTAGT. This CDR3 is 19 amino acids long. The CDR3 DNA is TGTGCCAGCAGTGACTCTAGTAGACCTCTGACTAGCGCGACGAGCGAGCAGTACTTC. Translation: CASSDSSRPLTSATSEQYF.

The chain employs TRBV9 and TRBJ2-1; D is perhaps TRBD2 (5 bases). Looked up from germline, CDR1 is SGDLS and CDR2 is YYNGEE. The length of the CDR3 is 13 residues. Trimming pared 1 base from V and 9 bases from J, leaving 11 bases between. CDR3 region: CASSVLASSEQFF. CDR3 DNA sequence: TGTGCCAGCAGCGTACTAGCTTCCTCTGAGCAGTTCTTC.

This chain joins TRBV2 and TRBJ2-7, with 10 bases fitting TRBD1. This CDR3 comprises 14 residues. J gave up 4 bases and V 7 bases, and 7 bases lay outside the gene matches. Germline assignment: CDR1 SNHLY and CDR2 FYNNEI. CDR3 amino acids: CASTKTGGGYEQYF. The CDR3 nucleotides read TGTGCCAGCACTAAGACAGGGGGCGGGTACGAGCAGTACTTC.

This chain uses TRBV18 with TRBJ1-1; D gene ambiguous. V shed 4 bases and J shed 1 base, with 16 bases lying between them. The germline CDR1 and CDR2 sequences are KGHSH and LQKENI. There are 16 residues in the CDR3. The CDR3: CASSHLEMASNTEAFF. As DNA, the CDR3 is TGTGCCAGCTCACATCTAGAAATGGCGTCGAACACTGAAGCTTTCTTT.

The rearrangement joins TRBV7-8 to TRBJ2-3; 7 bases align to TRBD1. The CDR3 runs to 14 residues. Germline V gene lookup returns CDR1 SGHVS and CDR2 FQNEAQ. The V and J ends lost 8 bases and 1 base, in that order; junction bases with no gene match: 6. This chain's CDR3 is CASGRGGGTDTQYF. DNA for the CDR3: TGTGCCAGCGGCCGAGGGGGCGGCACAGATACGCAGTATTTT.

For the CDR3, the DNA is TGTGCCAGCAGCTTAGGTGGGCCCAATGAAGCTTTCTTT. It codes for CASSLGGPNEAFF. This chain connects TRBV7-9 to TRBJ1-1; no firm D call. Trimming took 1 base from V and 7 from J, leaving 10 bases between them. The length of the CDR3 is 13 residues. Germline V gene lookup returns CDR1 SEHNR and CDR2 FQNEAQ (reference sequence). Based on the CDR3 plus reference TRBV7-9 and TRBJ1-1, the full variable domain is DTGVSQNPRHKITKRGQNVTFRCDPISEHNRLYWYRQTLGQGPEFLTYFQNEAQLEKSRLLSDRFSAERPKGSFSTLEIQRTEQGDSAMYLCASSLGGPNEAFFGQGTRLTVV.

The chain combines TRBV18 with TRBJ1-5, with 7 bases that match TRBD1. This CDR3 comprises 15 residues. With 3 bases clipped from V and 0 bases from J, the junction kept 2 bases outside the gene matches. CDR1 is KGHSH and CDR2 is LQKENI in the germline V gene. The CDR3 sequence is CASSPTGDSNQPQHF. The CDR3 region has the DNA TGTGCCAGCTCACCTACAGGGGATAGCAATCAGCCCCAGCATTTT.

This chain connects TRBV12-3 or TRBV12-4 to TRBJ2-7, with 9 bases lining up with TRBD1. V was pared by 6 bases and J by 5 bases, with 5 bases of the junction left unmatched. The CDR3 consists of 13 residues. The CDR3 spells CASRGTGLHEQYF. The CDR3 nucleotides read TGTGCCAGCAGGGGGACAGGGCTCCACGAGCAGTACTTC.

The chain links TRBV27 to TRBJ2-7; D is uncertain. The CDR3 is 12 residues long. The V and J ends lost 4 bases and 5 bases respectively, with 9 bases between them. The V gene's germline CDR1 is MNHEY and CDR2 SMNVEV (reference sequence). The CDR3 DNA is TGTGCCAGCAGTTCCCAGGTACACGAGCAGTACTTC. Its translation is CASSSQVHEQYF.

The V call is TRBV5-6, the J call TRBJ1-6; D is undetermined. The CDR3 contains 15 residues. CDR1 is SGHDT and CDR2 is YYEEEE in the germline V gene. V lost 4 bases and J lost 3, with 11 bases in between. CDR3 protein: CASSPRRSYNSPLHF. The DNA for the CDR3 is TGTGCCAGCAGCCCCCGTCGGAGCTATAATTCACCCCTCCACTTT. Supplemented by reference TRBV5-6 and TRBJ1-6, the full variable domain reads DAGVTQSPTHLIKTRGQQVTLRCSPKSGHDTVSWYQQALGQGPQFIFQYYEEEERQRGNFPDRFSGHQFPNYSSELNVNALLLGDSALYLCASSPRRSYNSPLHFGNGTRLTVT.